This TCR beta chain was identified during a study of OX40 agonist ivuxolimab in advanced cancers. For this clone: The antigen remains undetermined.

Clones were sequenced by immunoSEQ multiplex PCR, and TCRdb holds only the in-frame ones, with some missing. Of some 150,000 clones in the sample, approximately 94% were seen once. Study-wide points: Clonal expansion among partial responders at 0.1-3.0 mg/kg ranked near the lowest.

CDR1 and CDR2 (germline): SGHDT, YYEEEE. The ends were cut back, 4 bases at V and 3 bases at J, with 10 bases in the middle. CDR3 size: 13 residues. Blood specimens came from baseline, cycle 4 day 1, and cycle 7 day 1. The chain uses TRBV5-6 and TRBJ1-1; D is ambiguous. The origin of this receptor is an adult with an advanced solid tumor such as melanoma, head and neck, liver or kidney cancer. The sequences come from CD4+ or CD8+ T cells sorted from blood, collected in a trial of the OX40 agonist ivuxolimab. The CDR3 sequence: CASSPTWDTEAFF. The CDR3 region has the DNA TGTGCCAGCAGCCCCACCTGGGACACTGAAGCTTTCTTT.